This TCR beta chain was identified during a study of cytomegalovirus exposure and HLA in healthy donors. Despite likely unrecorded immune exposures, the donors were nominally healthy at the time of sampling. As concerns this clone: What it recognizes is unknown.

The study, taken as a whole, reports: DRB1 had the most TCR associations and HLA-C the fewest, a later analysis found, with rates varying by HLA locus. Per a later analysis, HLA-associated TCR beta chains showed more clonal expansion than other, equally common TCR beta chains.

Vbeta (60) and Jbeta (13) primers were used in the PCR. Sequencing used immunoSEQ multiplex PCR; TCRdb keeps in-frame clones, though not all of them. The profile covers about 93,000 clones, with around 78% appearing a single time and about 0.53% taken by the ten largest. V lost 1 base and J lost 3; bases outside the gene matches: 2. The CDR3 covers 14 residues. Germline V gene data show CDR1 as LGHNA and CDR2 as YSLEER. V and J are TRBV4-3 and TRBJ1-1; 7 nucleotides match TRBD1. Material: PBMCs. The receptor's source is a man between 25 and 39 years old in good health and CMV-seronegative. The CDR3 loop reads CASSQGTGYTEAFF. In DNA, the CDR3 is TGCGCCAGCAGCCAAGGGACAGGATACACTGAAGCTTTCTTT.